This T cell receptor (beta chain) was found in a study of shared clonotypes between healthy human individuals. The overall study: The composition of the donors was two women and a few men aged 18 to 49. Study-wide results and caveats: In this cohort, only blood was sampled, and tissue repertoires likely differ. Several donors showed sharing of 4.5% to 5% of naive CD4 clonotypes. The four-donor shared clonotypes exceeded non-shared clonotypes in generation probability, with non-shared ones scoring lower.

Positive CCR7 selection of CD45RO-negative cells yielded the naive CD8 cells, and terminally differentiated effector memory CD45RA+ cells were excluded. Some clones are missing from TCRdb's copy, which holds only in-frame ones; the method was immunoSEQ multiplex PCR. The sample carries about 1,900,000 clones, over 85% recorded once. This clone was counted once. Its antigen is not known. The clonotype was recovered from a man aged 18-30 years in good health. Sequencing input: naive CD8+ T cells sorted from blood.

Written as DNA, the CDR3 is TGCGCCAGCAGCCAAGGCTGGGAGGAGACCCAGTACTTC. Translating it yields CASSQGWEETQYF. This chain uses TRBV4-1 with TRBJ2-5; D possibly corresponds to TRBD2 (5 bases). The V end lost 1 base, the J end lost 5 bases, and 8 bases lay between the germline ends. This CDR3 has 13 residues. The V gene's germline CDR1 is MGHRA and CDR2 YSYEKL.